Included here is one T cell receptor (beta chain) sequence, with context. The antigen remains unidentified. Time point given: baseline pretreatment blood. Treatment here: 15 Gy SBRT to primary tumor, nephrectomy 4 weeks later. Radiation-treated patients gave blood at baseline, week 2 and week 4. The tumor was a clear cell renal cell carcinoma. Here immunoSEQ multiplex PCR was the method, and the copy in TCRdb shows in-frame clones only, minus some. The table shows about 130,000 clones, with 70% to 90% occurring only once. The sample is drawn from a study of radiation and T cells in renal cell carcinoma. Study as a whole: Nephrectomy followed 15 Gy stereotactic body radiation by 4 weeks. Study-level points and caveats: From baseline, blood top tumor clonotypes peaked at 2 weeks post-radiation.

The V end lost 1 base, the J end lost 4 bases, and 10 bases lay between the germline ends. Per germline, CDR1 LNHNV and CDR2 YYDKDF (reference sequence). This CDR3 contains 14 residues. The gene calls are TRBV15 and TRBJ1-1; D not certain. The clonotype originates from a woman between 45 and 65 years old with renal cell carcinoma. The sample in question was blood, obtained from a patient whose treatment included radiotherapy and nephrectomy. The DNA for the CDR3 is TGTGCCACCAGCAGAGCCGGATGGGGCACTGAAGCTTTCTTT. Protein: CATSRAGWGTEAFF.